These T cell receptor beta chains were read from a single sample in a study of T cell responses to AZD1222 COVID-19 vaccine. Clones were sequenced by immunoSEQ multiplex PCR, and TCRdb holds only the in-frame ones, with some missing. The table has about 160,000 clones, 90% to 95% seen once. Sequencing used peripheral blood, obtained 28 days after the second AZD1222 dose. These receptors all stem from an adult who received the AZD1222 COVID-19 vaccine. Both conserved end residues are part of each CDR3. D genes are given only for firm matches. The listing skips clone size in some rows; elsewhere it reads once, few, many or a size class.

CDR3: CASSLFAGGDTEAFF; DNA: TGCGCCAGCAGCCTCTTTGCCGGGGGGGACACTGAAGCTTTCTTT; D: -; J: TRBJ1-1; V: TRBV4-1; size: -
CDR3: CASSLGTDRSRQPQHF; DNA: TGTGCCAGCAGCTTAGGCACGGACAGGTCACGTCAGCCCCAGCATTTT; D: TRBD1; J: TRBJ1-5; V: TRBV7-2; size: -
CDR3: CASSEWDRENSPLHF; DNA: TGTGCCAGCAGTGAATGGGACAGAGAGAATTCACCCCTCCACTTT; D: TRBD1; J: TRBJ1-6; V: TRBV25-1; size: once
CDR3: CASSLVGDRGPTEAFF; DNA: TGTGCCAGCAGCTTGGTGGGAGACAGGGGGCCCACTGAAGCTTTCTTT; D: TRBD1; J: TRBJ1-1; V: TRBV5-6; size: -
CDR3: CASSPSLGGYTF; DNA: TGTGCCAGCAGCCCCTCCTTAGGGGGCTACACCTTC; D: -; J: TRBJ1-2; V: TRBV11-2; size: -
CDR3: CAWSVRYEQYF; DNA: TGTGCCTGGAGTGTACGCTACGAGCAGTACTTC; D: -; J: TRBJ2-7; V: TRBV30; size: -
CDR3: CASSLRRPITGELFF; DNA: TGTGCCAGCAGCTTACGGAGGCCCATCACCGGGGAGCTGTTTTTT; D: -; J: TRBJ2-2; V: TRBV7-9; size: -
CDR3: CASSEGQSNTEAFF; DNA: TGTGCCAGCAGTGAAGGACAGTCGAACACTGAAGCTTTCTTT; D: -; J: TRBJ1-1; V: TRBV6-1; size: many
CDR3: CASSDRVNSPLHF; DNA: TGTGCCAGCAGCGACAGGGTTAATTCACCCCTCCACTTT; D: TRBD1; J: TRBJ1-6; V: TRBV6-5; size: -
CDR3: CASSPFREPVGYGYTF; DNA: TGTGCCAGCAGTCCCTTTAGGGAGCCTGTGGGCTATGGCTACACCTTC; D: -; J: TRBJ1-2; V: TRBV27; size: once
CDR3: CASSIPLGAYGYTF; DNA: TGTGCCAGTAGTATCCCCCTCGGGGCCTATGGCTACACCTTC; D: -; J: TRBJ1-2; V: TRBV19; size: -
CDR3: CASSLGTGGPYNEQFF; DNA: TGTGCCAGCAGCTTAGGGACAGGGGGACCATACAATGAGCAGTTCTTC; D: TRBD1; J: TRBJ2-1; V: TRBV11-2; size: -
CDR3: CASDIYYGYTF; DNA: TGTGCCTCAGACATTTACTATGGCTACACCTTC; D: -; J: TRBJ1-2; V: TRBV30; size: -
CDR3: CASGDYGYTF; DNA: TGTGCCAGTGGAGACTATGGCTACACCTTC; D: -; J: TRBJ1-2; V: TRBV19; size: -
CDR3: CASSIGGHSEKLFF; DNA: TGTGCCAGTAGTATAGGAGGACACAGCGAAAAACTGTTTTTT; D: -; J: TRBJ1-4; V: TRBV19; size: -
CDR3: CASSLYGRNTEAFF; DNA: TGTGCCAGCAGTTTATATGGCAGGAACACTGAAGCTTTCTTT; D: -; J: TRBJ1-1; V: TRBV28; size: -
CDR3: CASSLRGRIRGTGELFF; DNA: TGCGCCAGCAGCTTGCGGGGACGCATAAGGGGCACCGGGGAGCTGTTTTTT; D: -; J: TRBJ2-2; V: TRBV5-1; size: -
CDR3: CAISESVGPTEAFF; DNA: TGTGCCATCAGTGAGTCGGTAGGGCCCACTGAAGCTTTCTTT; D: -; J: TRBJ1-1; V: TRBV10-3; size: -
CDR3: CASSSRINEKLFF; DNA: TGTGCCAGCAGTAGCCGGATTAATGAAAAACTGTTTTTT; D: -; J: TRBJ1-4; V: TRBV2; size: -
CDR3: CASINSGVPYTGELFF; DNA: TGTGCCAGCATCAACTCGGGGGTTCCCTACACCGGGGAGCTGTTTTTT; D: -; J: TRBJ2-2; V: TRBV7-9; size: -
CDR3: CASSAQGQVYGYTF; DNA: TGTGCCAGCAGCGCCCAGGGACAGGTCTATGGCTACACCTTC; D: TRBD1; J: TRBJ1-2; V: TRBV2; size: -
CDR3: CASSPSRALEHGYTF; DNA: TGTGCCAGCAGTCCCTCTAGGGCTCTGGAGCATGGCTACACCTTC; D: -; J: TRBJ1-2; V: TRBV6-4; size: -
CDR3: CASSPNRQGVQETQYF; DNA: TGTGCCAGTAGCCCTAATAGACAGGGTGTTCAAGAGACCCAGTACTTC; D: TRBD1; J: TRBJ2-5; V: TRBV19; size: -
CDR3: CASSQAFYTVRENYGYTF; DNA: TGTGCCAGCAGCCAAGCGTTCTATACTGTTAGAGAAAACTATGGCTACACCTTC; D: -; J: TRBJ1-2; V: TRBV4-2; size: -
CDR3: CASRPGTAPNQPQHF; DNA: TGTGCCAGCAGACCCGGGACAGCCCCTAATCAGCCCCAGCATTTT; D: TRBD1; J: TRBJ1-5; V: TRBV2; size: -